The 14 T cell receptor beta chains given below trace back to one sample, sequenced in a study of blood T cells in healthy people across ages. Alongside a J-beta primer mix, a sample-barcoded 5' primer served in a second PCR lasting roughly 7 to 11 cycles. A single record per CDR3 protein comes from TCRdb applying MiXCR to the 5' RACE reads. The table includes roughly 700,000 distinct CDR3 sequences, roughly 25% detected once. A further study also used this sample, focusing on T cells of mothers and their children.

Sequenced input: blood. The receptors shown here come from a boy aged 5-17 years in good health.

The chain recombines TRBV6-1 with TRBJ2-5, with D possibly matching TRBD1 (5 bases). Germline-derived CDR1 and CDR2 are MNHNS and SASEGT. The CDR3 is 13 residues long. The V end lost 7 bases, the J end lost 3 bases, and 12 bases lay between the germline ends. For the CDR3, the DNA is TGTGCCAGCAATCTCATACAGGAAGAGACCCAGTACTTC. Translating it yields CASNLIQEETQYF.

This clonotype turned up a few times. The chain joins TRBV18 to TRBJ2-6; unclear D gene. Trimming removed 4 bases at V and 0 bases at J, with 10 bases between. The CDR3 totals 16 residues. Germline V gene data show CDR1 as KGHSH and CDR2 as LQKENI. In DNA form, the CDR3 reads TGTGCCAGCTCACAGACCCTATTCTCTGGGGCCAACGTCCTGACTTTC. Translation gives CASSQTLFSGANVLTF.

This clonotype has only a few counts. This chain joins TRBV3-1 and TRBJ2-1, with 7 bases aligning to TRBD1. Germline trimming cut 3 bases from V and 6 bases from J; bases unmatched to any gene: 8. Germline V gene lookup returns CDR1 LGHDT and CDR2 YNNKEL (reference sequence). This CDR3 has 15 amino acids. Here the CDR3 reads CASSQEPGQLNEQFF. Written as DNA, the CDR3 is TGTGCCAGCAGCCAGGAACCGGGACAGCTCAATGAGCAGTTCTTC.

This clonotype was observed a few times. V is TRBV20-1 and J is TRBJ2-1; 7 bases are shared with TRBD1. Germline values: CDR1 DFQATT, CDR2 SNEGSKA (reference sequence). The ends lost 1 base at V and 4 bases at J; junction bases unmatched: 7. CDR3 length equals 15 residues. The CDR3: CSARALWDRYNEQFF. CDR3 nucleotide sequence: TGCAGTGCTAGAGCATTATGGGACAGATACAATGAGCAGTTCTTC.

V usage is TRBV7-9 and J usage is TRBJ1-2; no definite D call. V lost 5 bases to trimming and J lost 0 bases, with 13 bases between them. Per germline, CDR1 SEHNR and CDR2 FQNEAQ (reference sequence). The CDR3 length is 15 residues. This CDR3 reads CASSPSRDTNYGYTF. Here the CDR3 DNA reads TGTGCCAGCAGCCCCTCTCGAGATACTAACTATGGCTACACCTTC.

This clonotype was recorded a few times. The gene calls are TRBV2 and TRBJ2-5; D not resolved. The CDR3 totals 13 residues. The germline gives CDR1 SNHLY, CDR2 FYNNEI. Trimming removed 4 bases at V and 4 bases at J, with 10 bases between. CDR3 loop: CASSGGLSETQYF. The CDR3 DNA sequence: TGTGCCAGCAGTGGTGGCCTGTCAGAGACCCAGTACTTC.

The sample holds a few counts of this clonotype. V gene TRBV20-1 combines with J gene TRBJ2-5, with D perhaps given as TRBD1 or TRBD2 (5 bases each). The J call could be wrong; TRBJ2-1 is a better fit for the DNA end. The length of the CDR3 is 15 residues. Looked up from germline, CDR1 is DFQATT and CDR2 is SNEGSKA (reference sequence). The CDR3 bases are TGCAGTGCTGACGACCCTAGAGGGGCCTACAATGAGCAGTTCTTC. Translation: CSADDPRGAYNEQFF.

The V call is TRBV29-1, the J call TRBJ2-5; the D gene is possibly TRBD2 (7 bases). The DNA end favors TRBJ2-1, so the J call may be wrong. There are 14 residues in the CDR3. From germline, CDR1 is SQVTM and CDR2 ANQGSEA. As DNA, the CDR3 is TGCAGCGTTGAACGGGGGGCCCGCTACAATGAGCAGTTCTTC. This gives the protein CSVERGARYNEQFF.

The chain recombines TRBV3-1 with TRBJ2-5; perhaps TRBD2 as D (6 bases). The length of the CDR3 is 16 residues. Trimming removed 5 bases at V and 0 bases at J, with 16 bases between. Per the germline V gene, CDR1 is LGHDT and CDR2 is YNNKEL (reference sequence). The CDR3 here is CASSYRDFGYQETQYF. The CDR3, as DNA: TGTGCCAGCAGCTACCGGGACTTTGGGTACCAAGAGACCCAGTACTTC.

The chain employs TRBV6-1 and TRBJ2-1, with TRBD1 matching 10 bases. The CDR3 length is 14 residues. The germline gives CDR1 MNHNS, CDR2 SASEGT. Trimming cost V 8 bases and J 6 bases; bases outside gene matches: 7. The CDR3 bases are TGTGCCAGCTTGACAGGGGGCCTAGGCAATGAGCAGTTCTTC. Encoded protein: CASLTGGLGNEQFF.

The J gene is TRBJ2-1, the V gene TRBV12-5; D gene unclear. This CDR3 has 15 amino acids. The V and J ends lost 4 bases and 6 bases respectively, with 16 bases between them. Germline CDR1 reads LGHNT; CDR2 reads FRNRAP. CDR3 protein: CASGSPPWTPNEQFF. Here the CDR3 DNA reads TGTGCTAGTGGTTCCCCCCCTTGGACCCCCAATGAGCAGTTCTTC.

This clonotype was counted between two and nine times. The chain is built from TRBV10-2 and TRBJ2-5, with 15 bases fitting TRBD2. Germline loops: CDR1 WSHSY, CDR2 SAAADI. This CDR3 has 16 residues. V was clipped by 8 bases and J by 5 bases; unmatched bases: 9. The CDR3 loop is CASALGLAGGGETQYF. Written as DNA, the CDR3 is TGCGCCAGCGCCTTGGGACTAGCGGGAGGCGGGGAGACCCAGTACTTC.

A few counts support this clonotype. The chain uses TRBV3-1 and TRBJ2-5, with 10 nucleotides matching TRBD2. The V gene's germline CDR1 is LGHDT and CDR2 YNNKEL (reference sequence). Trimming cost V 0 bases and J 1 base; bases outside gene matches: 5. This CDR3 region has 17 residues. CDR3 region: CASSQELAGGPQETQYF. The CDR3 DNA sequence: TGTGCCAGCAGCCAAGAGTTAGCGGGGGGCCCCCAAGAGACCCAGTACTTC.

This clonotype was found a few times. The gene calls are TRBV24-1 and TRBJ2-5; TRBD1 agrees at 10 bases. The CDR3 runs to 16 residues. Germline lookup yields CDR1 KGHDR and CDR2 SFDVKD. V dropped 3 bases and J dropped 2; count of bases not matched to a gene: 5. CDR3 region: CATSDGWDRGQETQYF. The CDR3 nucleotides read TGTGCCACCAGTGATGGCTGGGACAGGGGACAAGAGACCCAGTACTTC.